The following is a T cell receptor beta chain sequence with its context. Its binding antigen is unknown. Base-call qualities are not available, and no considerably larger clone is one nucleotide away. Library preparation employed the immunoSEQ multiplex PCR assay. For most patients, genomic DNA was isolated with the Qiagen DNeasy Blood and Tissue Kit and sent frozen to Adaptive Biotechnologies for TCR sequencing. For most patients, high-throughput TCR-beta CDR3 sequencing of genomic DNA was performed by Adaptive Biotechnologies. Per the source publication's procedure: Adaptive's ImmunoSEQ software supplied the TCR sequencing data for around 19 patients, while MiXCR and VDJtools were used to process three other patients. To correct CD4 versus CD8 sorting errors, any sequence found in both subsets at a frequency ratio below 5:1 was removed. CDR3 nucleotide sequences shared by donor and recipient were removed because the origin of these sequences could not be assigned. At least 2-fold expansion over unstimulated cells and a minimum CFSE-low frequency of 0.002% (template counts) or 0.001% (read counts) were required for clones to be classified as alloreactive. A clone was considered mappable if detected in the sequenced pre-transplant spleen, lymph node, or MLR CFSE-low populations of the donor or recipient. The cumulative frequency of alloreactive clones was calculated as a percentage of all sequences, weighted by copy number. Entries here come from immuneACCESS through TCRdb and include only in-frame sequences with V and J called. Some clones fail to appear in such tables; in the studies checked, an unresolved V gene covers under half of the shortfall, and the cause of the remainder is unknown. V and J calls plus clone size are reproduced from that table; the DNA served to infer D and trimming. Here the sample has tens of thousands of clones; approximately 95% occur a single time. The ten biggest clones cover 0.23% of the sample.

These data belong to a study of graft-versus-host responses after intestinal transplantation (dated by TCRdb to 2020 to 2022). Notes on the research overall: The transplants that recipients received were multivisceral, liver-intestinal, or isolated intestinal. All recipients received anti-thymocyte globulin induction followed by maintenance tacrolimus and steroids for approximately 3 years. After intestinal transplantation, graft-versus-host and host-versus-graft alloreactive T cell clones in the graft, circulation and bone marrow were tracked using bulk TCR-beta CDR3 sequencing. To identify alloreactive clones, pre-transplant mixed lymphocyte reaction products were sequenced and then compared with unstimulated pre-transplant donor and recipient T cells. The cohort enrolled 24 intestinal transplant recipients, one of whom was a retransplant, and a few patients without pretransplant specimens were excluded. A peak of at least 4% donor T cells among recipient peripheral blood mononuclear cells was the definition used for donor T cell macrochimerism. Rather than going through the commercial service, samples from three later patients were sequenced in-house on an Illumina MiSeq and processed with MiXCR. General conclusions and limits of the study: The conclusions were limited by the relatively low number and heterogeneity of the intestinal transplant patients. In patients with donor T cell macrochimerism, the allografts had high GvH to HvG T cell clonal ratios. Peak levels of circulating GvH clones were associated with declines in HvG clones early after transplant. GvH clones were found in recipient bone marrow, and some of the GvH clones appeared earlier in ileal mucosa or blood, which is consistent with an intestinal mucosal origin.

V loses 2 bases at its end and J loses 3 bases; junction bases beyond the gene matches: 5. CDR1 and CDR2, per the germline V gene (reference sequence), are MNHNY and SVGAGI. The CDR3 goes from the cysteine to the phenylalanine over 15 residues. The read is trimmed to its CDR3 DNA, 45 bases read in frame from base 1. The time point label on this specimen signifies: cells obtained before transplantation from donor or recipient. CD3+CD4+ and CD3+CD8+ populations were FACS-sorted from unstimulated pre-transplant donor and recipient cells taken from spleen or lymph nodes. This specimen was unstimulated CD8+ T cells sorted from spleen or lymph node cells, taken before transplant. This sequence was found in a human donor who was the organ donor for an intestinal transplant. Rearrangement joined TRBV6-6 to TRBJ1-1, with 8 bases aligning to TRBD1. The CDR3 amino acid sequence is: CASSYPRGLDTEAFF. The DNA sequence is as follows: TGTGCCAGCAGTTACCCCAGGGGGCTGGACACTGAAGCTTTCTTT.